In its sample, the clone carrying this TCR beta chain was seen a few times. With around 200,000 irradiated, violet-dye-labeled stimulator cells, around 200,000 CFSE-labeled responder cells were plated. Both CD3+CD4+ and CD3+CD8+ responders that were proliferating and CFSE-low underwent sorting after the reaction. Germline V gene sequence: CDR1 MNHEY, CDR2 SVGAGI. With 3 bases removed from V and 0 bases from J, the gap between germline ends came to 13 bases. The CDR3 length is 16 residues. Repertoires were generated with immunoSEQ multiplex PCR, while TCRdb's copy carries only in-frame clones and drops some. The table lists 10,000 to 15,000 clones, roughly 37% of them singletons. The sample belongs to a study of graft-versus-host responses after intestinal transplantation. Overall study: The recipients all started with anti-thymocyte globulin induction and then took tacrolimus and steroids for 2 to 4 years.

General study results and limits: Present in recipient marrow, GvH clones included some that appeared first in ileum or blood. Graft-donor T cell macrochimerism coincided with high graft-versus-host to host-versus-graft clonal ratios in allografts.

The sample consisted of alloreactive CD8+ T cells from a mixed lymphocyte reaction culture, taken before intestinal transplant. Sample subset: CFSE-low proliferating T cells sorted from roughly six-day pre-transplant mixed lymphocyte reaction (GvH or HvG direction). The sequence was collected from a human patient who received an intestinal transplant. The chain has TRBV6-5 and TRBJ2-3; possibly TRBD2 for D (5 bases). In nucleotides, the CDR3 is TGTGCCAGCAGTTATCTCGGGATGTCTAGCACAGATACGCAGTATTTT. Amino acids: CASSYLGMSSTDTQYF.